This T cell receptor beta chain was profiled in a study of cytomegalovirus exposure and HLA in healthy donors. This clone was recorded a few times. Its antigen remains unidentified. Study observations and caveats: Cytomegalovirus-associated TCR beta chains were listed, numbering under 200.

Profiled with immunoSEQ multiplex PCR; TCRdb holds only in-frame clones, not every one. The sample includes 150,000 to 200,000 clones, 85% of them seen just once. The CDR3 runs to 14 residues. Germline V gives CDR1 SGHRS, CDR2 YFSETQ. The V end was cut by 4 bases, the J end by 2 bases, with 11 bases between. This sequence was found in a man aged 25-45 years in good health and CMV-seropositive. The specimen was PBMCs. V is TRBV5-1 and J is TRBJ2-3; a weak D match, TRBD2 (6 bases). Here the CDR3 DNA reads TGCGCCAGCAGCCCCGGGGGAAACACAGATACGCAGTATTTT. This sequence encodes CASSPGGNTDTQYF.